These 8 T cell receptor beta chains came from one sample sequenced in a study of cytomegalovirus exposure and HLA in healthy donors (dated by TCRdb to about 2017). Receptors were amplified or captured by the immunoSEQ multiplex PCR assay. For the multiplex PCR, a mixture combining 60 forward primers for TCR Vbeta segments and 13 reverse primers for TCR Jbeta segments was used. Not all clones reach the TCRdb copy of this immuneACCESS table, which keeps in-frame sequences only. Checked studies attribute under half of the gap to unresolved V genes and leave the rest unexplained. In this sample the table shows 150,000 or so clones, 84% of which occur a single time. 0.95% to 1.3% of the sample is in the top ten clones. Sequencing was done on a sample of PBMCs. These receptors were collected from a man aged 25-45 years in good health and CMV-seronegative.

The rearrangement joins TRBV2 to TRBJ2-3; possibly TRBD2 for D (5 bases). The germline V and J ends were trimmed by 5 bases and 2 bases, with 17 bases remaining between them. This CDR3 comprises 16 residues. CDR1 and CDR2 from the germline V gene are SNHLY and FYNNEI. In DNA form, the CDR3 reads TGTGCCAGCAGTCCGGGAACCCAAGTGTCCACAGATACGCAGTATTTT. It codes for CASSPGTQVSTDTQYF.

The chain joins TRBV29-1 to TRBJ2-1; D may be TRBD1 (7 bases). Trimming cost V 6 bases and J 4 bases, with 19 bases left between them. This CDR3 region has 15 residues. Germline V gene data show CDR1 as SQVTM and CDR2 as ANQGSEA. CDR3: CSVVKTGTQYNEQFF. The CDR3 region has the DNA TGCAGCGTGGTTAAGACAGGGACTCAATACAATGAGCAGTTCTTC.

This clone was seen a few times. The CDR3 region has the DNA TGTGCCAGCAGCGACCGGGACTATACACGAGAGACCCAGTACTTC. This sequence encodes CASSDRDYTRETQYF. The rearrangement joins TRBV5-4 to TRBJ2-5, with 7 bases matching TRBD2. This CDR3 is 15 amino acids long. The germline V gene encodes CDR1 SGHNT and CDR2 YYREEE (reference sequence). Trimming at V came to 4 bases and at J to 4 bases, leaving 10 bases not matched to a gene.

The rearrangement uses TRBV29-1 and TRBJ2-7, with D possibly being TRBD2 (7 bases). The CDR3 contains 13 residues. V was trimmed by 5 bases and J by 1 base, leaving 12 bases between them. The V gene's germline CDR1 is SQVTM and CDR2 ANQGSEA. The CDR3 region has the DNA TGCAGCGTTTACGGGGGGCGGTCCTACGAGCAGTACTTC. Encoded protein: CSVYGGRSYEQYF.

The chain links TRBV19 to TRBJ2-1; no clear D. Trimming stripped 0 bases from V and 2 bases from J, with 8 bases between. The germline gives CDR1 LNHDA, CDR2 SQIVND (reference sequence). CDR3 size: 15 residues. The CDR3 here is CASSIDGGTYNEQFF. The CDR3 coding sequence is TGTGCCAGTAGTATAGATGGCGGAACCTACAATGAGCAGTTCTTC.

This clone was detected once. This rearrangement joins TRBV6-1 to TRBJ2-1, with TRBD2 matching over 14 bases. The CDR3 extends over 15 amino acids. From germline, CDR1 is MNHNS and CDR2 SASEGT. The junction had 4 bases not matched to a gene; V was cut back by 4 bases and J by 8 bases. The DNA for the CDR3 is TGTGCCAGCAGTGCGACTAGCGGGGGGGCCGATGAGCAGTTCTTC. Amino acids: CASSATSGGADEQFF.

The chain couples TRBV19 to TRBJ2-7; 9 bases are shared with TRBD2. CDR1 and CDR2 (germline): LNHDA, SQIVND (reference sequence). V lost 3 bases to trimming and J lost 7 bases; unmatched junction nucleotides: 19. This CDR3 has 18 amino acids. The chain's CDR3 is CASSIGTGTSSPRGEQYF. The CDR3 DNA follows: TGTGCCAGTAGTATCGGTACCGGGACTAGCAGTCCTAGGGGGGAGCAGTACTTC.

This chain links TRBV19 with TRBJ1-5; D is perhaps TRBD1 (6 bases). The CDR3 contains 19 residues. Germline V gives CDR1 LNHDA, CDR2 SQIVND (reference sequence). V was clipped by 4 bases and J by 6 bases, with 28 bases between them. The CDR3: CASSRFSILGGAGGQPQHF. CDR3 in DNA: TGTGCCAGTAGTAGATTCTCAATCCTTGGGGGCGCTGGGGGTCAGCCCCAGCATTTT.